These 29 T cell receptor beta chains were all obtained from the same sample, sequenced in a study of blood T cell repertoires in COVID-19. The method was immunoSEQ multiplex PCR; TCRdb's version includes in-frame clones alone and lacks a portion of them. Of about 110,000 clones listed, 80% to 85% are singletons. Material: peripheral blood. The source is a man aged 65-85 years with acute or convalescent COVID-19.

The rearrangement uses TRBV2 and TRBJ1-5, with a weak D call TRBD1 (5 bases). CDR1 SNHLY and CDR2 FYNNEI come from the germline V gene. The CDR3 consists of 14 residues. V shed 4 bases and J shed 4 bases, with 11 bases lying between them. The CDR3 bases are TGTGCCAGCAGTGGAGACGGGGGTAATCAGCCCCAGCATTTT. It codes for CASSGDGGNQPQHF.

CDR3 sequence (DNA): TGTGCCAGCAGCTTAGGCGACAGGGATGAACGGGGGTGCGAGCAGTACTTC. Its translation: CASSLGDRDERGCEQYF. This chain connects TRBV7-4 to TRBJ2-7; the D gene is possibly TRBD1 (7 bases). The germline V gene has CDR1 SGHVT and CDR2 SQSDAQ. CDR3 size: 17 residues. The V end lost 1 base, the J end lost 6 bases, and 22 bases lay between the germline ends.

The rearrangement links TRBV7-9 to TRBJ1-5; D unresolved. V was shortened by 5 bases and J by 4 bases, with 12 bases between the two germline ends. Germline CDR1 SEHNR, CDR2 FQNEAQ (reference sequence). CDR3 size: 14 residues. CDR3 residues: CASSGDKVNQPQHF. CDR3 in DNA: TGTGCCAGCAGCGGCGACAAGGTGAATCAGCCCCAGCATTTT.

V usage is TRBV3-1 (or the pseudogene TRBV3-2) and J usage is TRBJ2-3; TRBD1 is a possible D gene (5 bases). Germline V CDR1 and CDR2: LGHDT, YNNKEL (reference sequence). This CDR3 is 15 amino acids long. Deletions cut 0 bases from V and 6 bases from J, with 13 bases between. The CDR3 protein is CASSQEGVQADTQYF. DNA of the CDR3: TGTGCCAGCAGCCAAGAAGGGGTACAGGCCGATACGCAGTATTTT.

The chain carries TRBV5-1 and TRBJ2-5, with 7 bases identical to TRBD2. Trimming cost V 0 bases and J 2 bases; bases outside gene matches: 7. The germline CDR1 and CDR2 sequences are SGHRS and YFSETQ. The CDR3 covers 16 residues. The CDR3 DNA reads as TGCGCCAGCAGCTTGGGGAATGTGGGAGGGCAAGAGACCCAGTACTTC. It translates to CASSLGNVGGQETQYF.

This clone is a singleton in its sample. V usage is TRBV28 and J usage is TRBJ1-4; 8 nucleotides line up with TRBD1. Germline-derived CDR1 and CDR2 are MDHEN and SYDVKM. CDR3 length: 14 amino acids. V shed 5 bases, J shed 8 bases, and the junction held 7 bases outside the gene matches. The CDR3 loop reads CASSRDRLGEKLFF. The CDR3 bases are TGTGCCAGCAGTCGGGACAGGCTGGGCGAAAAACTGTTTTTT. Filled out from reference TRBV28 and TRBJ1-4, the complete variable domain reads DVKVTQSSRYLVKRTGEKVFLECVQDMDHENMFWYRQDPGLGLRLIYFSYDVKMKEKGDIPEGYSVSREKKERFSLILESASTNQTSMYLCASSRDRLGEKLFFGSGTQLSVL.

The chain uses TRBV5-1 and TRBJ2-3, with 10 nucleotides matching TRBD1. The ends lost 5 bases at V and 6 bases at J; junction bases unmatched: 9. CDR3 size: 15 residues. Germline V gene sequence: CDR1 SGHRS, CDR2 YFSETQ. For the CDR3, the DNA is TGCGCCAGCAGACCCGGGACAGGGGTTCTGGATACGCAGTATTTT. Translated: CASRPGTGVLDTQYF. The entire variable domain, with the rest obtained from reference TRBV5-1 and TRBJ2-3, is as follows: KAGVTQTPRYLIKTRGQQVTLSCSPISGHRSVSWYQQTPGQGLQFLFEYFSETQRNKGNFPGRFSGRQFSNSRSEMNVSTLELGDSALYLCASRPGTGVLDTQYFGPGTRLTVL.

This clone was seen a few times. This rearrangement joins TRBV5-1 to TRBJ2-7; tentatively, D is TRBD1 (5 bases). The CDR3 consists of 16 residues. CDR1 is SGHRS, CDR2 YFSETQ, per germline. V lost 0 bases and J lost 4, with 17 bases in between. CDR3 nucleotide sequence: TGCGCCAGCAGCTTGGCCGGAGCAGGGTCAGCATACGAGCAGTACTTC. Amino acids: CASSLAGAGSAYEQYF. Based on the CDR3 plus reference TRBV5-1 and TRBJ2-7, the full variable domain is KAGVTQTPRYLIKTRGQQVTLSCSPISGHRSVSWYQQTPGQGLQFLFEYFSETQRNKGNFPGRFSGRQFSNSRSEMNVSTLELGDSALYLCASSLAGAGSAYEQYFGPGTRLTVT.

The chain joins TRBV28 to TRBJ1-1; D perhaps matches TRBD1 (5 bases). Trimming removed 4 bases from V and 11 bases from J, with 20 bases in between. The CDR3 runs 14 residues. Germline CDR1 reads MDHEN; CDR2 reads SYDVKM. The CDR3 DNA reads TGTGCCAGCAGTTCGCCCGGGGGGAGGACGGATGCTTTCTTT. It is translated as CASSSPGGRTDAFF.

V and J are TRBV28 and TRBJ2-5; D may be TRBD1 (5 bases). The V and J ends lost 8 bases and 2 bases respectively, with 12 bases between them. The length of the CDR3 is 13 residues. In germline, CDR1 is MDHEN, CDR2 SYDVKM. The CDR3: CASRDSQQETQYF. For the CDR3, the DNA is TGTGCCAGCCGAGACAGCCAACAAGAGACCCAGTACTTC.

This chain connects TRBV5-1 to TRBJ1-5; D perhaps matches TRBD1 (6 bases). The CDR3 spans 15 residues. Germline V gene data show CDR1 as SGHRS and CDR2 as YFSETQ. V was shortened by 1 base and J by 6 bases, with 14 bases between the two germline ends. The CDR3 DNA follows: TGCGCCAGCAGCTTGACATCAGGGGTTAGTCAGCCCCAGCATTTT. It is translated as CASSLTSGVSQPQHF.

This clone has just a few counts. The chain employs TRBV12-3 or TRBV12-4 and TRBJ1-5; no definite D call. The CDR3 is made up of 12 amino acids. Deletions cut 3 bases from V and 5 bases from J, with 5 bases between. The CDR3 here is CASSFLDQPQHF. DNA of the CDR3: TGTGCCAGCAGTTTTCTAGATCAGCCCCAGCATTTT.

The CDR3 reads CASSRVRDRAGTPLHF. CDR3 nucleotides: TGTGCCAGCAGTCGCGTCCGGGACAGGGCAGGAACACCCCTCCACTTT. V is TRBV27 and J is TRBJ1-6; TRBD1 agrees at 9 bases. The CDR3 is 16 residues long. CDR1 and CDR2 from the germline V gene are MNHEY and SMNVEV (reference sequence). V shed 5 bases and J 11 bases; nucleotides not matched to a gene: 13.

CDR3 sequence: CASKGTGLYEQYF. The CDR3 region has the DNA TGTGCCAGCAAAGGGACAGGGTTGTACGAGCAGTACTTC. V is TRBV28 and J is TRBJ2-7, with 9 nucleotides matching TRBD1. Germline lookup yields CDR1 MDHEN and CDR2 SYDVKM. The CDR3 loop spans 13 amino acids. After removal of 7 bases from V and 4 bases from J, the junction contained 5 bases not matched to a gene. Full variable domain (rest looked up from reference TRBV28 and TRBJ2-7): DVKVTQSSRYLVKRTGEKVFLECVQDMDHENMFWYRQDPGLGLRLIYFSYDVKMKEKGDIPEGYSVSREKKERFSLILESASTNQTSMYLCASKGTGLYEQYFGPGTRLTVT.

The rearrangement links TRBV5-1 to TRBJ1-6; tentative D call: TRBD1 (6 bases). V dropped 4 bases and J dropped 0 bases, with 14 bases sitting between them. CDR3 length: 17 residues. The V gene's germline CDR1 is SGHRS and CDR2 YFSETQ. In DNA form, the CDR3 reads TGCGCCAGCAGCCTTACAGGGTCCAGCTCCTATAATTCACCCCTCCACTTT. Its translation: CASSLTGSSSYNSPLHF.

CDR3 region: CASSHQLAGAFNEQFF. DNA for the CDR3: TGTGCCAGCAGCCACCAGCTAGCGGGGGCCTTCAATGAGCAGTTCTTC. The chain combines TRBV3-1 (or the pseudogene TRBV3-2) with TRBJ2-1; TRBD2 matches at 10 bases. The CDR3 is made up of 16 amino acids. V was pared by 3 bases and J by 6 bases, with 8 bases of the junction left unmatched. The germline gives CDR1 LGHDT, CDR2 YNNKEL (reference sequence).

The chain combines TRBV7-9 with TRBJ2-7, with D maybe TRBD1 (5 bases). V was trimmed by 6 bases and J by 0 bases, leaving 12 bases between them. Germline loops: CDR1 SEHNR, CDR2 FQNEAQ (reference sequence). The CDR3 totals 14 residues. In nucleotides, the CDR3 is TGTGCCAGCAGACTCGACAGTAGCTCCTACGAGCAGTACTTC. Amino acid sequence: CASRLDSSSYEQYF.

Turning to this clone: This CDR3 is also generated by other DNA sequences in the sample. V is TRBV20-1 and J is TRBJ1-4; no firm D call. V lost 2 bases and J lost 5, with 3 bases in between. This CDR3 is built from 11 residues. The germline V gene encodes CDR1 DFQATT and CDR2 SNEGSKA (reference sequence). The CDR3: CSARLNEKLFF. In DNA, the CDR3 is TGCAGTGCTAGATTAAATGAAAAACTGTTTTTT.

This clone was recorded a few times. The chain joins TRBV2 to TRBJ2-1; D perhaps matches TRBD1 (5 bases). The CDR3 is 14 amino acids. The germline V gene encodes CDR1 SNHLY and CDR2 FYNNEI. V was cut by 2 bases and J by 4 bases, with 9 bases left in between. The CDR3 DNA follows: TGTGCCAGCAGTGAAAACACAGGATACAATGAGCAGTTCTTC. The encoded protein is CASSENTGYNEQFF.

CDR3 DNA sequence: TGTGCCAGCAGTTTAATGGGGAGCTCTGAAGCTTTCTTT. It codes for CASSLMGSSEAFF. V gene TRBV12-3 or TRBV12-4 combines with J gene TRBJ1-1; D is uncertain. The CDR3 is made up of 13 amino acids. Trimming cost V 2 bases and J 6 bases, with 10 bases left between them.

The V gene is TRBV3-1 (or the pseudogene TRBV3-2), the J gene TRBJ1-3; D might be TRBD1 (5 bases). The CDR3 is made up of 13 amino acids. The germline gives CDR1 LGHDT, CDR2 YNNKEL (reference sequence). V lost 11 bases and J lost 0, with 11 bases in between. The CDR3 protein is CASRTLSGNTIYF. As DNA, the CDR3 is TGTGCCTCCCGGACACTCTCTGGAAACACCATATATTTT.

This clone was counted once. The genes are TRBV30 and TRBJ1-1, with no clear D. The length of the CDR3 is 15 residues. The germline V gene has CDR1 GTSNPN and CDR2 SVGIG (reference sequence). With 0 bases removed from V and 0 bases from J, the gap between germline ends came to 11 bases. The CDR3 spells CAWSVRGVMNTEAFF. For the CDR3, the DNA is TGTGCCTGGAGTGTACGGGGAGTAATGAACACTGAAGCTTTCTTT. The whole variable domain, filled in from reference TRBV30 and TRBJ1-1, reads SQTIHQWPATLVQPVGSPLSLECTVEGTSNPNLYWYRQAAGRGLQLLFYSVGIGQISSEVPQNLSASRPQDRQFILSSKKLLLSDSGFYLCAWSVRGVMNTEAFFGQGTRLTVV.

V is TRBV28 and J is TRBJ1-4; tentatively, D is TRBD1 (6 bases). The CDR3 has 14 residues. With 6 bases removed from V and 4 bases from J, the gap between germline ends came to 12 bases. Per the germline V gene, CDR1 is MDHEN and CDR2 is SYDVKM. This chain's CDR3 is CASRKRGFNEKLFF. CDR3 sequence (DNA): TGTGCCAGCAGGAAGAGGGGGTTTAATGAAAAACTGTTTTTT.

The CDR3 DNA reads TGTGCCAGCAGTAACGGTGGACTAGCGGGGTACACGCAGTATTTT. It codes for CASSNGGLAGYTQYF. This sequence joins TRBV11-3 and TRBJ2-3; 12 bases line up with TRBD2. The J segment lost 9 bases and the V segment lost 6 bases, leaving 10 bases of the junction unmatched. Germline-derived CDR1 and CDR2 are SGHNT and YENEEA. CDR3 size: 15 residues.

This clone was counted only a few times. This rearrangement joins TRBV9 to TRBJ1-3; 8 nucleotides align to TRBD1. V dropped 4 bases and J dropped 0; count of bases not matched to a gene: 6. Per the germline V gene, CDR1 is SGDLS and CDR2 is YYNGEE. CDR3 length: 16 amino acids. CDR3 sequence: CASSMTGAHSGNTIYF. The CDR3 DNA follows: TGTGCCAGCAGCATGACAGGGGCCCACTCTGGAAACACCATATATTTT.

The V gene is TRBV28, the J gene TRBJ2-7; the D gene is possibly TRBD2 (5 bases). The V gene's germline CDR1 is MDHEN and CDR2 SYDVKM. V dropped 2 bases and J dropped 1 base, with 9 bases sitting between them. The CDR3 consists of 14 residues. The CDR3 is CASSLAGKSYEQYF. CDR3 sequence (DNA): TGTGCCAGCAGTTTAGCGGGTAAATCCTACGAGCAGTACTTC.

The V gene is TRBV12-2, the J gene TRBJ2-3; the D call of TRBD2 is as the table states it, not checked on the DNA. TRBV12-2 represents a pseudogene. CDR3 length: 15 amino acids. The chain's CDR3 is CASRPKRGGTDTQYF. In DNA, the CDR3 is TGTGCAAGTCGCCCAAAGCGGGGGGGCACAGATACGCAGTATTTT.

This rearrangement joins TRBV9 to TRBJ1-1; D is undetermined. Deletions cut 4 bases from V and 0 bases from J, with 7 bases between. The CDR3 length is 13 residues. Germline CDR1 and CDR2: SGDLS and YYNGEE. The CDR3 bases are TGTGCCAGCAGCCTCTCCGTGAACACTGAAGCTTTCTTT. Its translation is CASSLSVNTEAFF.

The chain employs TRBV28 and TRBJ1-1; weak D call: TRBD1 (5 bases). Germline V gene sequence: CDR1 MDHEN, CDR2 SYDVKM. Trimming cost V 8 bases and J 0 bases, with 22 bases left between them. There are 17 residues in the CDR3. This CDR3 reads CASGTPDSAPMNTEAFF. As DNA, the CDR3 is TGTGCCAGCGGCACCCCTGACAGTGCTCCAATGAACACTGAAGCTTTCTTT.